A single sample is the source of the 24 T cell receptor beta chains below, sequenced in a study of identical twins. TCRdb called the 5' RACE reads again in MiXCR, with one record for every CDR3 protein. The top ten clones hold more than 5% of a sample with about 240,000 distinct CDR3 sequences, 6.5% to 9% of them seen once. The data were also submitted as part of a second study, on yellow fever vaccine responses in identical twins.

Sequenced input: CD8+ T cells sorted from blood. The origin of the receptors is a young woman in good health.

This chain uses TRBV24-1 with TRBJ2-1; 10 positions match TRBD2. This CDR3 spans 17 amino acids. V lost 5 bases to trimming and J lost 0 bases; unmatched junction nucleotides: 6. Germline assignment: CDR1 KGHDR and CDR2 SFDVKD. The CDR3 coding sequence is TGTGCCACCAGTGCCGGACTAGCGGCAAGCTCCTACAATGAGCAGTTCTTC. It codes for CATSAGLAASSYNEQFF.

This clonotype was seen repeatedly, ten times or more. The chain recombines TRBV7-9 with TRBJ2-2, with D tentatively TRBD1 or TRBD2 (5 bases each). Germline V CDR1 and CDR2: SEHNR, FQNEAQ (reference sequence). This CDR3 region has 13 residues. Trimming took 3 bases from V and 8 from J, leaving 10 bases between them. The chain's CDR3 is CASSFGTRGELFF. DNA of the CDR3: TGTGCCAGCAGCTTCGGGACGCGGGGGGAGCTGTTTTTT. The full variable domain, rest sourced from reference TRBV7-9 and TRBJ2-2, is DTGVSQNPRHKITKRGQNVTFRCDPISEHNRLYWYRQTLGQGPEFLTYFQNEAQLEKSRLLSDRFSAERPKGSFSTLEIQRTEQGDSAMYLCASSFGTRGELFFGEGSRLTVL.

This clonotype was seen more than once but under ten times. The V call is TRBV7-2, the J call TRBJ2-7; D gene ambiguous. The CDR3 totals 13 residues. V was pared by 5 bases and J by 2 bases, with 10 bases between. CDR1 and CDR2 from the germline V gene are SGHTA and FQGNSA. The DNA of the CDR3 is TGTGCCAGCAGCCATGGGTGGGCCTACGAGCAGTACGTC. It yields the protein CASSHGWAYEQYV.

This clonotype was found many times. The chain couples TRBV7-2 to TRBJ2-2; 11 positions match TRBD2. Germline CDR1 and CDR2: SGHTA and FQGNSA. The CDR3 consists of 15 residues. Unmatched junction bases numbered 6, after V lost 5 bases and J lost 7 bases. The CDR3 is CASSPRTSGHGELFF. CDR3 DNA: TGTGCCAGCAGCCCCAGGACTAGCGGGCACGGGGAGCTGTTTTTT.

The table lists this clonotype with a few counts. CDR3 nucleotide sequence: TGTGCCAGCAGCTTACGGCTAGCACAGCACTACACCGGGGAGCTGTTTTTT. This encodes CASSLRLAQHYTGELFF. The V gene is TRBV7-2, the J gene TRBJ2-2; weak D call: TRBD2 (5 bases). Between the trimmed V and J ends, which lost 2 bases and 3 bases, there was a span of 16 bases. Germline V gene lookup returns CDR1 SGHTA and CDR2 FQGNSA. The CDR3 contains 17 residues. Drawing the rest from reference TRBV7-2 and TRBJ2-2, the complete variable domain is GAGVSQSPSNKVTEKGKDVELRCDPISGHTALYWYRQSLGQGLEFLIYFQGNSAPDKSGLPSDRFSAERTGGSVSTLTIQRTQQEDSAVYLCASSLRLAQHYTGELFFGEGSRLTVL.

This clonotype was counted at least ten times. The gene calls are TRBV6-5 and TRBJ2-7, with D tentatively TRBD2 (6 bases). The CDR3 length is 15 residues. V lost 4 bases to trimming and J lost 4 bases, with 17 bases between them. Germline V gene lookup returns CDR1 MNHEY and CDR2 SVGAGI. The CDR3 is CASSSLTGLQYEQYF. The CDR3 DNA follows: TGTGCCAGCAGTTCCCTCACCGGACTACAATACGAGCAGTACTTC.

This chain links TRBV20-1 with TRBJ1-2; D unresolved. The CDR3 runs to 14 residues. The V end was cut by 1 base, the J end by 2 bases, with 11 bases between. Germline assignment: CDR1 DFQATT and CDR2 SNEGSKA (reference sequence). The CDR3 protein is CSARGQDSNYGYTF. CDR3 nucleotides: TGCAGTGCTAGAGGGCAGGATTCCAACTATGGCTACACCTTC.

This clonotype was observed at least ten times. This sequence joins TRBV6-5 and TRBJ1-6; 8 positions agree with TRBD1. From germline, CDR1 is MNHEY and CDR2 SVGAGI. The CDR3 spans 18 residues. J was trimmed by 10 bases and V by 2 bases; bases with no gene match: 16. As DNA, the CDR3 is TGTGCCAGCAGTTACGCCCCCATCGGACAGGGATCATACTCACCCCTCCACTTT. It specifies CASSYAPIGQGSYSPLHF.

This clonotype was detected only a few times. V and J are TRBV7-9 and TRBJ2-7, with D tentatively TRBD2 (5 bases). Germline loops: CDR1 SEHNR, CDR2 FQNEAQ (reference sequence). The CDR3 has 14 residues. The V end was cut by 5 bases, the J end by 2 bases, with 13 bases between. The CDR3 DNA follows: TGTGCCAGCAGCCCGGACTCCGAGCCCTACGAGCAGTACTTC. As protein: CASSPDSEPYEQYF.

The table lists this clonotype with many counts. CDR3 loop: CASSQGTDNYGYTF. The CDR3 nucleotides read TGCGCCAGCAGCCAGGGGACAGATAACTATGGCTACACCTTC. The V gene is TRBV4-1, the J gene TRBJ1-2; TRBD1 aligns across 7 bases. Germline V gene lookup returns CDR1 MGHRA and CDR2 YSYEKL. With 3 bases clipped from V and 1 base from J, the junction kept 2 bases outside the gene matches. The CDR3 is 14 amino acids.

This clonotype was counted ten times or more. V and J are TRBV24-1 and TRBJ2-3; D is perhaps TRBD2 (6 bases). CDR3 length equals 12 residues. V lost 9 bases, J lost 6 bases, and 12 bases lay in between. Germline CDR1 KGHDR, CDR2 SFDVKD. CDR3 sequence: CATAPGGDTQYF. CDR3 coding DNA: TGTGCCACCGCTCCTGGGGGGGATACGCAGTATTTT.

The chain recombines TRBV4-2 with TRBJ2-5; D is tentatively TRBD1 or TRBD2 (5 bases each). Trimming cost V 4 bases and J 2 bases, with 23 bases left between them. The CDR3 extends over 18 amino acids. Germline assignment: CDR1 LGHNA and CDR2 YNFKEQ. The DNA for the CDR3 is TGTGCCAGCAGCCCCGGGGCAGCTCAATTGACTTTACAAGAGACCCAGTACTTC. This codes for CASSPGAAQLTLQETQYF.

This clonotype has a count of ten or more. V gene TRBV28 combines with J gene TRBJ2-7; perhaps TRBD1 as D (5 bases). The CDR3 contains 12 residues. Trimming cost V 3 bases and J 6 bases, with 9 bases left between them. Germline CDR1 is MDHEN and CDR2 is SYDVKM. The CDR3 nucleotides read TGTGCCAGCAGTTTGTGGGGCGGCGAGCAGTACGTC. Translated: CASSLWGGEQYV.

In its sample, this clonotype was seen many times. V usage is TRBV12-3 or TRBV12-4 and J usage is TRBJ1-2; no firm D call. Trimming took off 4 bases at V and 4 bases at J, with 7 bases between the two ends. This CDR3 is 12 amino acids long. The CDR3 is CASSSAAYGYTF. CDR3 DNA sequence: TGTGCCAGCAGTTCCGCGGCCTATGGCTACACCTTC.

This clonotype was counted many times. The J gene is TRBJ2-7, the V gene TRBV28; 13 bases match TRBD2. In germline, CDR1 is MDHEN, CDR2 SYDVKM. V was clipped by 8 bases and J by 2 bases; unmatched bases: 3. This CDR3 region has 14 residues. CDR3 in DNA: TGTGCCAGCTTGGGACTAGCGGGAACCTACGAGCAGTACGTC. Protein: CASLGLAGTYEQYV.

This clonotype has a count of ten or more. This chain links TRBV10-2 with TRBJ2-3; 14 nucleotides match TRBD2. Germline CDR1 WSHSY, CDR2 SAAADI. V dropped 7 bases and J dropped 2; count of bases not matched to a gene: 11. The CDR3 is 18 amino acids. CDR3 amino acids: CASKVLGTSGRDTDTQYF. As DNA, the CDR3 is TGCGCCAGCAAGGTTTTGGGGACTAGCGGGAGAGACACAGATACGCAGTATTTT.

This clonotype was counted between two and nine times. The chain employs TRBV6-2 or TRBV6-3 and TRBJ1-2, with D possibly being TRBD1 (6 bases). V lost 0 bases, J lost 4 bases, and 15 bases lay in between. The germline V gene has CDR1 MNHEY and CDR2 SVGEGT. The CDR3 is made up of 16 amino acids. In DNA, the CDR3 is TGTGCCAGCAGTTACTCAGACAGGTGGAAAATCTATGGCTACACCTTC. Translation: CASSYSDRWKIYGYTF.

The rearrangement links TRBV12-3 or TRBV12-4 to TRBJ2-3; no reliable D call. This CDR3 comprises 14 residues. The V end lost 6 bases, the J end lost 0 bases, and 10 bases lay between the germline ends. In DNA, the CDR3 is TGTGCCAGCAGACCGGACGGAAGCACAGATACGCAGTATTTT. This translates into CASRPDGSTDTQYF.

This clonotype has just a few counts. This CDR3 reads CASSDIEVTQYF. The DNA of the CDR3 is TGCGCCAGCAGTGATATTGAAGTTACGCAGTATTTT. This rearrangement joins TRBV10-2 to TRBJ2-3; no firm D call. With 3 bases removed from V and 8 bases from J, the gap between germline ends came to 9 bases. The length of the CDR3 is 12 residues. The germline CDR1 and CDR2 sequences are WSHSY and SAAADI.

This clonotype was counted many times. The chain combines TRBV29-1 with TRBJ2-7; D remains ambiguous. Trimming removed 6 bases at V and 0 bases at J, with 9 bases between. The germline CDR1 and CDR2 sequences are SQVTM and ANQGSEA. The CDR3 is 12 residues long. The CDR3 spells CSVWTGSYEQYF. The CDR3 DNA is TGCAGCGTCTGGACCGGCTCCTACGAGCAGTACTTC.

The CDR3 protein is CSARSQGGYNEQFF. In DNA, the CDR3 is TGCAGTGCTAGAAGTCAGGGGGGCTACAATGAGCAGTTCTTC. The chain is built from TRBV20-1 and TRBJ2-1, with D possibly matching TRBD1 (7 bases). Germline lookup yields CDR1 DFQATT and CDR2 SNEGSKA (reference sequence). V lost 2 bases and J lost 3, with 11 bases in between. The CDR3 totals 14 residues.

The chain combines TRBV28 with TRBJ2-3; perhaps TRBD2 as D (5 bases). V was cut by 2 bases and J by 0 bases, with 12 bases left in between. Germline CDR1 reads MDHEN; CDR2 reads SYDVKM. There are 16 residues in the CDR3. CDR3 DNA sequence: TGTGCCAGCAGTTTACCGGGATTGGAGAGCACAGATACGCAGTATTTT. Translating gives CASSLPGLESTDTQYF.

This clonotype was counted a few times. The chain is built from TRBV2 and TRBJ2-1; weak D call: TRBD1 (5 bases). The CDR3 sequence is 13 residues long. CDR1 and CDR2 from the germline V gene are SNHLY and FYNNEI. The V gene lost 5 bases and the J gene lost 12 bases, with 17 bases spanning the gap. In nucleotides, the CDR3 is TGTGCCAGCAGTCACATCGACAGAAAGGGGCAGTTCTTC. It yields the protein CASSHIDRKGQFF.

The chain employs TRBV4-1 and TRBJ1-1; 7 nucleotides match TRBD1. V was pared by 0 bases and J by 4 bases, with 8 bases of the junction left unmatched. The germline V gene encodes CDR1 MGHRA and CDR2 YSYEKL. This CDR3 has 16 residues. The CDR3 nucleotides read TGCGCCAGCAGCCAAGATGGCGGCCAGGGGGGCACTGAAGCTTTCTTT. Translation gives CASSQDGGQGGTEAFF.